The rows below give T cell receptor beta chains drawn from one sample of a study of T cells in narcolepsy. Sequenced by immunoSEQ multiplex PCR; TCRdb stores in-frame clones only, minus some. The sample gives roughly 30,000 clones, approximately 87% of which show up once; 0.85% to 1% is in the top ten. The material sequenced was memory (CD45RA-) CD4+ T cells from blood. The receptors originated from a human donor in good health. Both conserved end residues are part of each CDR3. The order of the fields is CDR3 protein, CDR3 DNA, D gene, CDR3 length, V gene, J gene. D genes are given only for firm matches.

CDR3 protein: CASSPHGIQGVAGYTF; CDR3 DNA: TGTGCCAGCAGCCCCCACGGGATACAAGGGGTTGCTGGCTACACCTTC; D gene: .; CDR3 length: 16; V gene: TRBV7-2; J gene: TRBJ1-2
CDR3 protein: CASSIGKPMAEEQYF; CDR3 DNA: TGTGCCAGTAGTATAGGCAAACCCATGGCCGAGGAGCAGTACTTC; D gene: .; CDR3 length: 15; V gene: TRBV19; J gene: TRBJ2-7
CDR3 protein: CASSLAGANNEQFF; CDR3 DNA: TGTGCCAGCAGCCTAGCGGGCGCAAACAATGAGCAGTTCTTC; D gene: TRBD2; CDR3 length: 14; V gene: TRBV5-4; J gene: TRBJ2-1
CDR3 protein: CAVHRDRGYEQYF; CDR3 DNA: TGTGCCGTCCACCGGGACAGGGGCTACGAGCAGTACTTC; D gene: TRBD1; CDR3 length: 13; V gene: TRBV30; J gene: TRBJ2-7
CDR3 protein: CASSLSQSEAFF; CDR3 DNA: TGTGCCAGCAGTTTGTCACAGTCTGAAGCTTTCTTT; D gene: .; CDR3 length: 12; V gene: TRBV28; J gene: TRBJ1-1
CDR3 protein: CASSLISGRANEQFF; CDR3 DNA: TGTGCCAGCAGCTTAATTAGCGGGAGGGCCAATGAGCAGTTCTTC; D gene: TRBD2; CDR3 length: 15; V gene: TRBV7-3; J gene: TRBJ2-1
CDR3 protein: CASSLGTGGTQYF; CDR3 DNA: TGTGCCAGCAGCTTAGGAACAGGGGGAACGCAGTATTTT; D gene: TRBD1; CDR3 length: 13; V gene: TRBV7-2; J gene: TRBJ2-3
CDR3 protein: CASSTDRLAGPAGEQFF; CDR3 DNA: TGTGCCAGCAGCACCGACCGACTAGCGGGACCCGCGGGTGAGCAGTTCTTC; D gene: TRBD2; CDR3 length: 17; V gene: TRBV7-3; J gene: TRBJ2-1
CDR3 protein: CASSLVIGAGELFF; CDR3 DNA: TGTGCCAGCAGCTTAGTTATCGGGGCCGGGGAGCTGTTTTTT; D gene: .; CDR3 length: 14; V gene: TRBV7-2; J gene: TRBJ2-2
CDR3 protein: CASSKAGQGGTEAFF; CDR3 DNA: TGTGCCAGCAGTAAAGCCGGACAGGGGGGTACTGAAGCTTTCTTT; D gene: TRBD1; CDR3 length: 15; V gene: TRBV25-1; J gene: TRBJ1-1
CDR3 protein: CAWSPPGTRNEKLFF; CDR3 DNA: TGTGCCTGGAGTCCCCCCGGTACCAGGAATGAAAAACTGTTTTTT; D gene: .; CDR3 length: 15; V gene: TRBV30; J gene: TRBJ1-4
CDR3 protein: CSARSGTEAFF; CDR3 DNA: TGCAGTGCTAGATCGGGTACTGAAGCTTTCTTT; D gene: .; CDR3 length: 11; V gene: TRBV20-1; J gene: TRBJ1-1
CDR3 protein: CASKEGQPQETQYF; CDR3 DNA: TGTGCCAGTAAGGAAGGCCAGCCTCAAGAGACCCAGTACTTC; D gene: .; CDR3 length: 14; V gene: TRBV19; J gene: TRBJ2-5